These 24 T cell receptor beta chains share one sample of origin, sequenced in a study of blood T cells in healthy people across ages. Primers used in a second PCR of about 6 to 12 cycles were a sample-barcoded 5' primer and a J-beta primer mix. TCRdb itself ran the 5' RACE reads through MiXCR, one entry per CDR3 protein. The sample has about 1.5 million distinct CDR3 sequences; less than 45% are singletons. Sequencing was carried out using blood. The receptors originated from a woman aged 18-29 years in good health.

The chain carries TRBV2 and TRBJ2-1; D unresolved. The CDR3 is 12 amino acids. V lost 3 bases and J lost 8, with 8 bases in between. Germline values: CDR1 SNHLY, CDR2 FYNNEI. CDR3 sequence: CASSELADEQFF. The CDR3, as DNA: TGTGCCAGCAGTGAGCTCGCCGATGAGCAGTTCTTC.

This clonotype was found a few times. The rearrangement joins TRBV25-1 to TRBJ2-3; tentatively, D is TRBD2 (6 bases). Per the germline V gene, CDR1 is MGHDK and CDR2 is SYGVNS. The CDR3 spans 14 residues. Trimming cost V 5 bases and J 4 bases, with 13 bases left between them. The CDR3 region is CASSQWRAADTQYF. CDR3 bases: TGTGCCAGCAGTCAATGGAGGGCCGCAGATACGCAGTATTTT. The whole variable domain, filled in from reference TRBV25-1 and TRBJ2-3, reads EADIYQTPRYLVIGTGKKITLECSQTMGHDKMYWYQQDPGMELHLIHYSYGVNSTEKGDLSSESTVSRIRTEHFPLTLESARPSHTSQYLCASSQWRAADTQYFGPGTRLTVL.

V usage is TRBV6-5 and J usage is TRBJ2-3; D might be TRBD2 (6 bases). The CDR3 is 14 amino acids. Germline CDR1 MNHEY, CDR2 SVGAGI. Deletions cut 5 bases from V and 8 bases from J, with 17 bases between. The CDR3 nucleotides are TGTGCCAGCAGTGCTGGGGGGTGGGGCGGTACGCAGTATTTT. Protein product: CASSAGGWGGTQYF.

The chain joins TRBV29-1 to TRBJ1-2, with D tentatively TRBD1 (6 bases). V was shortened by 7 bases and J by 4 bases, with 25 bases between the two germline ends. Germline CDR1 is SQVTM and CDR2 is ANQGSEA. The CDR3 runs 16 residues. The DNA for the CDR3 is TGCAGCGGCTTTGGCCGGGACACCCACTCTAGCTATGGCTACACCTTC. Protein product: CSGFGRDTHSSYGYTF.

This clonotype was counted a few times. This rearrangement joins TRBV27 to TRBJ2-1, with 8 bases aligning to TRBD2. V was pared by 9 bases and J by 6 bases, with 7 bases of the junction left unmatched. Looked up from germline, CDR1 is MNHEY and CDR2 is SMNVEV (reference sequence). The CDR3 has 13 residues. The CDR3 coding sequence is TGTGCCAGTTCCGGGACTAGAGTCAATGAGCAGTTCTTC. Amino acid sequence: CASSGTRVNEQFF.

This clonotype has just a few counts. The V call is TRBV5-1, the J call TRBJ1-2; TRBD1 matches 10 bases. The CDR3 contains 14 residues. V dropped 3 bases and J dropped 9; count of bases not matched to a gene: 8. Germline V CDR1 and CDR2: SGHRS, YFSETQ. CDR3 sequence reads: CASSSPGQGFSYTF. CDR3 nucleotide sequence: TGCGCCAGCAGCTCACCGGGACAGGGGTTTAGCTACACCTTC.

The J gene is TRBJ2-7, the V gene TRBV20-1, with a possible D match to TRBD2 (6 bases). With 6 bases removed from V and 2 bases from J, the gap between germline ends came to 14 bases. Germline V gene lookup returns CDR1 DFQATT and CDR2 SNEGSKA (reference sequence). The CDR3 runs to 13 residues. This CDR3 reads CSAAGLTAYEQYF. The CDR3 DNA reads as TGCAGTGCCGCGGGGCTTACTGCCTACGAGCAGTACTTC.

This clonotype was observed a handful of times. V is TRBV10-3 and J is TRBJ1-2; TRBD1 might be the D (6 bases). The CDR3 totals 14 residues. V gave up 4 bases and J gave up 2 bases, with 11 bases separating them. The V gene's germline CDR1 is ENHRY and CDR2 SYGVKD. CDR3 sequence (DNA): TGTGCCATCAGTGGGTCGGGGGCAAACTATGGCTACACCTTC. Translation gives CAISGSGANYGYTF.

The rearrangement joins TRBV9 to TRBJ2-3; 10 nucleotides match TRBD2. The CDR3 is made up of 19 amino acids. In germline, CDR1 is SGDLS, CDR2 YYNGEE. V shed 3 bases, J shed 2 bases, and the junction held 15 bases outside the gene matches. CDR3 nucleotide sequence: TGTGCCAGCAGCGAAAGGCTCCTTTTAGCGGGGGGTTTCACAGATACGCAGTATTTT. As protein: CASSERLLLAGGFTDTQYF.

This clonotype was counted a few times. The V gene is TRBV5-1, the J gene TRBJ2-1; TRBD2 aligns across 14 bases. V gave up 3 bases and J gave up 8 bases; unmatched junction bases: 4. The CDR3 covers 15 residues. CDR1 is SGHRS and CDR2 is YFSETQ in the germline V gene. CDR3 region: CASSSGLAGGDEQFF. CDR3 DNA: TGCGCCAGCAGCTCCGGACTAGCGGGAGGCGATGAGCAGTTCTTC.

The J gene is TRBJ1-1, the V gene TRBV5-1; no reliable D call. V dropped 0 bases and J dropped 4 bases, with 16 bases sitting between them. Germline values: CDR1 SGHRS, CDR2 YFSETQ. CDR3 length: 16 residues. CDR3 sequence (DNA): TGCGCCAGCAGCTTGGACTCGAGGTTCCTGGGCACTGAAGCTTTCTTT. It codes for CASSLDSRFLGTEAFF.

This clonotype was recorded a few times. This chain links TRBV7-2 with TRBJ2-7; 7 positions agree with TRBD1. The CDR3 runs 16 residues. V shed 4 bases and J 2 bases; nucleotides not matched to a gene: 11. Germline V gene sequence: CDR1 SGHTA, CDR2 FQGNSA. CDR3 nucleotide sequence: TGTGCCAGCAGCTACTTTCAGGGGGACGCTCCCTACGAGCAGTACTTC. This codes for CASSYFQGDAPYEQYF.

The CDR3 region is CSARAKSSYNEQFF. The CDR3 DNA is TGCAGTGCTAGGGCCAAAAGCTCCTACAATGAGCAGTTCTTC. The rearrangement joins TRBV20-1 to TRBJ2-1; no clear D. Germline CDR1 and CDR2: DFQATT and SNEGSKA (reference sequence). CDR3 length: 14 residues. Trimming left V 3 bases short and J 0 bases short, with 9 bases between.

V usage is TRBV6-2 or TRBV6-3 and J usage is TRBJ2-7; tentative D call: TRBD2 (5 bases). The V gene lost 3 bases and the J gene lost 6 bases, with 9 bases spanning the gap. The germline V gene encodes CDR1 MNHEY and CDR2 SVGEGT. The CDR3 has 12 amino acids. CDR3 sequence (DNA): TGTGCCAGCAGTTATCCACTAGGCGAGCAGTACTTC. Translating gives CASSYPLGEQYF.

The chain recombines TRBV28 with TRBJ2-1; D unclear. This CDR3 is built from 16 residues. The V and J ends lost 1 base and 0 bases respectively, with 10 bases between them. Germline V lookup: CDR1 MDHEN, CDR2 SYDVKM. This chain's CDR3 is CASSLLAPYSYNEQFF. The CDR3 DNA sequence: TGTGCCAGCAGTTTATTGGCACCGTACTCCTACAATGAGCAGTTCTTC.

The chain has TRBV28 and TRBJ2-1; D is unresolved. The CDR3 contains 13 residues. Germline V gene lookup returns CDR1 MDHEN and CDR2 SYDVKM. V lost 4 bases, J lost 12 bases, and 16 bases lay in between. CDR3 coding DNA: TGTGCCAGCAGTTCCCCAGCACCAGGAGTGCAGTTCTTC. Protein product: CASSSPAPGVQFF.

The chain links TRBV2 to TRBJ2-4; perhaps TRBD1 as D (5 bases). V was cut by 6 bases and J by 0 bases, with 9 bases left in between. The CDR3 consists of 14 residues. The germline gives CDR1 SNHLY, CDR2 FYNNEI. In nucleotides, the CDR3 is TGTGCCAGCAGCCGACAGACAGCCAAAAACATTCAGTACTTC. It encodes CASSRQTAKNIQYF.

This clonotype has more than one count but fewer than ten. This chain connects TRBV20-1 to TRBJ1-5; 7 positions agree with TRBD1. The CDR3 loop spans 15 amino acids. The germline V gene encodes CDR1 DFQATT and CDR2 SNEGSKA (reference sequence). V dropped 3 bases and J dropped 1; count of bases not matched to a gene: 6. The CDR3: CSARGTEGSNQPQHF. The CDR3 coding sequence is TGCAGTGCTAGGGGGACAGAGGGGAGCAATCAGCCCCAGCATTTT.

There are a few counts of this clonotype. The chain uses TRBV7-2 and TRBJ1-2; D not certain. This CDR3 has 14 residues. Germline V CDR1 and CDR2: SGHTA, FQGNSA. Trimming left V 5 bases short and J 4 bases short, with 14 bases between. CDR3 protein: CASSRDLASYGYTF. The CDR3 DNA is TGTGCCAGCAGCCGCGATCTAGCCTCCTATGGCTACACCTTC.

This clonotype has a handful of counts. This chain links TRBV5-1 with TRBJ1-4, with unresolved D. The CDR3 has 14 residues. The germline gives CDR1 SGHRS, CDR2 YFSETQ. Trimming removed 4 bases at V and 6 bases at J, with 13 bases between. The CDR3 DNA follows: TGCGCCAGCAGCCCCAGTATGATTGATGAAAAACTGTTTTTT. This codes for CASSPSMIDEKLFF. The whole variable domain, remainder taken from reference TRBV5-1 and TRBJ1-4, is KAGVTQTPRYLIKTRGQQVTLSCSPISGHRSVSWYQQTPGQGLQFLFEYFSETQRNKGNFPGRFSGRQFSNSRSEMNVSTLELGDSALYLCASSPSMIDEKLFFGSGTQLSVL.

The V gene is TRBV28, the J gene TRBJ1-2; perhaps TRBD1 as D (6 bases). CDR1 and CDR2 (germline): MDHEN, SYDVKM. The V and J ends lost 0 bases and 7 bases respectively, with 18 bases between them. The CDR3 contains 16 residues. The CDR3 bases are TGTGCCAGCAGTTTATGGATCGCAGGGGCTAGTAGTGGCTACACCTTC. It specifies CASSLWIAGASSGYTF.

V usage is TRBV4-3 and J usage is TRBJ2-5; a possible D gene is TRBD1 (6 bases). In germline, CDR1 is LGHNA, CDR2 YSLEER. The CDR3 totals 14 residues. Trimming pared 4 bases from V and 2 bases from J, leaving 11 bases between. The CDR3, as DNA: TGCGCCAGCAGCCCTGAAGGGGGACAAGAGACCCAGTACTTC. Translating gives CASSPEGGQETQYF.

The rearrangement links TRBV5-1 to TRBJ2-5, with TRBD2 as a possible D gene (6 bases). The germline V and J ends were trimmed by 0 bases and 11 bases, with 20 bases remaining between them. The CDR3 runs 15 residues. Germline V gives CDR1 SGHRS, CDR2 YFSETQ. CDR3 nucleotides: TGCGCCAGCAGCTTGGGACAGTCCGGGGGTAATGAGCAGTACTTC. Residues: CASSLGQSGGNEQYF. Based on the CDR3 plus reference TRBV5-1 and TRBJ2-5, the full variable domain is KAGVTQTPRYLIKTRGQQVTLSCSPISGHRSVSWYQQTPGQGLQFLFEYFSETQRNKGNFPGRFSGRQFSNSRSEMNVSTLELGDSALYLCASSLGQSGGNEQYFGPGTRLLVL.

The gene calls are TRBV7-3 and TRBJ2-5; 10 bases are shared with TRBD2. Germline V CDR1 and CDR2: SGHTA, FQGTGA. Trimming at V came to 0 bases and at J to 11 bases, leaving 21 bases not matched to a gene. The length of the CDR3 is 19 residues. The CDR3 DNA sequence: TGTGCCAGCAGCTTAACTGCGACTAGCGGGTTAAAAGCATGGGGTGAGCAGTACTTC. Translated, it gives CASSLTATSGLKAWGEQYF.